This T cell receptor beta chain was obtained from a study of blood T cell repertoires in COVID-19. In the study overall: COVID-19 samples from acute and convalescent phases originated in the United States, Italy and Spain. PBMCs, B-cell-depleted T cells, or T cells were the source of the cDNA or gDNA that made up the material.

Trimming cost V 5 bases and J 0 bases, with 10 bases left between them. From germline, CDR1 is MDHEN and CDR2 SYDVKM. The CDR3 extends over 15 amino acids. Assay used: immunoSEQ multiplex PCR; TCRdb lists only in-frame clones, some missing. The sample holds over 75,000 clones, around 80% seen once. V gene TRBV28 combines with J gene TRBJ1-4; a weak D match, TRBD1 (5 bases). Sequencing used peripheral blood. The sequence was obtained from a man aged 70 or older with acute or convalescent COVID-19. The CDR3 nucleotides are TGTGCCAGCAGTCCGGGGGGAGCAACTAATGAAAAACTGTTTTTT. It yields the protein CASSPGGATNEKLFF.